The 20 T cell receptor beta chains given below trace back to one sample, sequenced in a study of T cell repertoires in cytomegalovirus infection. TCRdb re-analysed the reads in MiXCR, keeping a single row per CDR3 protein. This table holds roughly 54,000 distinct CDR3 sequences, roughly 34% found once. No cognate antigen is known for these TCRs. Material: PBMCs, sequenced either directly or after in vitro stimulation (not recorded which). The source is a human donor in good health (CMV status not recorded). Some clones in this sample may be carry-over from other donors' samples.

This clonotype was seen ten or more times. The chain joins TRBV12-3 or TRBV12-4 to TRBJ2-5; 10 bases map to TRBD1. The CDR3 is 14 amino acids. V shed 4 bases, J shed 5 bases, and the junction held 4 bases outside the gene matches. For the CDR3, the DNA is TGTGCCAGCAGTTCGACAGGGGGCGAGGAGACCCAGTACTTC. Translating it yields CASSSTGGEETQYF.

This clonotype was counted between two and nine times. The chain is built from TRBV4-2 and TRBJ1-6, with 10 bases matching TRBD1. Germline V gene lookup returns CDR1 LGHNA and CDR2 YNFKEQ. The V gene end was trimmed by 4 bases and the J gene end by 9 bases; junction bases not matched to a gene: 9. The CDR3 contains 16 residues. The DNA of the CDR3 is TGTGCCAGCAGCCTCCAAGCGGGACAGGGGACTTCACCCCTCCACTTT. Translated: CASSLQAGQGTSPLHF.

V is TRBV18 and J is TRBJ2-3; no clear D. The CDR3 sequence is 14 residues long. With 3 bases removed from V and 5 bases from J, the gap between germline ends came to 12 bases. Germline V gives CDR1 KGHSH, CDR2 LQKENI. The CDR3 bases are TGTGCCAGCTCACCTCCGTCCGCGGTAGATACGCAGTATTTT. Its protein product is CASSPPSAVDTQYF.

This sequence joins TRBV6-6 and TRBJ1-5; a possible D gene is TRBD1 (5 bases). Germline lookup yields CDR1 MNHNY and CDR2 SVGAGI (reference sequence). CDR3 length equals 13 residues. V was shortened by 5 bases and J by 7 bases, with 12 bases between the two germline ends. The CDR3 sequence: CASSTGDGQPQHF. The CDR3 DNA is TGTGCCAGCAGTACGGGGGACGGCCAGCCCCAGCATTTT.

The V call is TRBV7-2, the J call TRBJ2-3; D call uncertain. V was cut by 7 bases and J by 2 bases, with 10 bases left in between. This CDR3 has 13 amino acids. Germline CDR1 SGHTA, CDR2 FQGNSA. CDR3: CASTGRVTDTQYF. DNA for the CDR3: TGTGCCAGCACCGGCCGGGTCACAGATACGCAGTATTTT.

This chain joins TRBV2 and TRBJ2-7; 13 bases line up with TRBD2. Germline CDR1 reads SNHLY; CDR2 reads FYNNEI. The CDR3 spans 17 residues. Trimming cost V 6 bases and J 3 bases; bases outside gene matches: 11. For the CDR3, the DNA is TGTGCCAGCAGGCGACTAGCGGGGGGCTCGTCACTCTACGAGCAGTACTTC. Its protein is CASRRLAGGSSLYEQYF.

This clonotype has at least ten counts. The V call is TRBV7-2, the J call TRBJ2-1, with 16 bases matching TRBD2. The V and J ends lost 1 base and 5 bases, in that order; junction bases with no gene match: 8. Germline lookup yields CDR1 SGHTA and CDR2 FQGNSA. The CDR3 runs 19 residues. The CDR3 reads CASSLGQGLAGGNHNEQFF. CDR3 bases: TGTGCCAGCAGCTTAGGACAGGGACTAGCGGGGGGGAACCACAATGAGCAGTTCTTC.

The table lists this clonotype with many counts. V gene TRBV7-8 combines with J gene TRBJ1-1; the D is unclear. CDR1 is SGHVS and CDR2 is FQNEAQ in the germline V gene. This CDR3 has 16 residues. Trimming stripped 2 bases from V and 6 bases from J, with 19 bases between. CDR3 nucleotide sequence: TGTGCCAGCAGCTTAATTGGTGGAGGGTATCGCGCTGAAGCTTTCTTT. This gives the protein CASSLIGGGYRAEAFF.

CDR3 sequence: CASSLDWGANEQFF. The CDR3 DNA follows: TGTGCCAGCAGCTTAGACTGGGGGGCGAATGAGCAGTTCTTC. This chain links TRBV7-2 with TRBJ2-1; D tentatively fits TRBD1 or TRBD2 (6 bases each). The CDR3 is 14 amino acids. Germline values: CDR1 SGHTA, CDR2 FQGNSA. Trimming stripped 1 base from V and 7 bases from J, with 11 bases between. The full variable domain, rest sourced from reference TRBV7-2 and TRBJ2-1, is GAGVSQSPSNKVTEKGKDVELRCDPISGHTALYWYRQSLGQGLEFLIYFQGNSAPDKSGLPSDRFSAERTGGSVSTLTIQRTQQEDSAVYLCASSLDWGANEQFFGPGTRLTVL.

The chain has TRBV7-6 and TRBJ2-2; D gene ambiguous. The CDR3 length is 14 residues. Germline V lookup: CDR1 SGHVS, CDR2 FNYEAQ. V lost 3 bases to trimming and J lost 7 bases, with 12 bases between them. CDR3: CASSLWPGDGELFF. The CDR3 nucleotides are TGTGCCAGCAGCTTGTGGCCTGGCGACGGGGAGCTGTTTTTT. Supplemented by reference TRBV7-6 and TRBJ2-2, the full variable domain reads GAGVSQSPRYKVTKRGQDVALRCDPISGHVSLYWYRQALGQGPEFLTYFNYEAQQDKSGLPNDRFSAERPEGSISTLTIQRTEQRDSAMYRCASSLWPGDGELFFGEGSRLTVL.

This clonotype was counted many times. V gene TRBV7-2 combines with J gene TRBJ2-7; the match to TRBD2 covers 14 bases. CDR3 size: 15 residues. The germline CDR1 and CDR2 sequences are SGHTA and FQGNSA. V was pared by 4 bases and J by 6 bases, with 5 bases of the junction left unmatched. CDR3 loop: CASSYGLAGGGEQYF. Here the CDR3 DNA reads TGTGCCAGCAGCTACGGACTAGCGGGAGGTGGCGAGCAGTACTTC.

This clonotype was observed at least ten times. V gene TRBV7-6 combines with J gene TRBJ2-1; tentatively, D is TRBD2 (6 bases). The CDR3 runs to 14 residues. Trimming pared 3 bases from V and 4 bases from J, leaving 10 bases between. Germline lookup yields CDR1 SGHVS and CDR2 FNYEAQ. CDR3 amino acids: CASSLGGPYNEQFF. For the CDR3, the DNA is TGTGCCAGCAGCTTGGGGGGACCTTACAATGAGCAGTTCTTC.

This clonotype has just a few counts. The chain combines TRBV4-1 with TRBJ2-1, with D perhaps matching TRBD1 (6 bases). Germline assignment: CDR1 MGHRA and CDR2 YSYEKL. This CDR3 is 16 amino acids long. V was clipped by 5 bases and J by 9 bases, with 23 bases between them. CDR3 bases: TGCGCCAGCAGCAGACTTATCGGCAGGGGTCGGGCTGAGCAGTTCTTC. Protein product: CASSRLIGRGRAEQFF.

The rearrangement joins TRBV6-6 to TRBJ2-7, with 9 bases aligning to TRBD1. The V gene's germline CDR1 is MNHNY and CDR2 SVGAGI (reference sequence). This CDR3 has 15 amino acids. The junction had 6 bases not matched to a gene; V was cut back by 0 bases and J by 6 bases. CDR3 bases: TGTGCCAGCAGTTACTCGCGGACAGGGGTGGTCGAGCAGTACTTC. It codes for CASSYSRTGVVEQYF.

The genes are TRBV5-1 and TRBJ1-1; a possible D gene is TRBD1 (6 bases). The germline V gene has CDR1 SGHRS and CDR2 YFSETQ. V was shortened by 2 bases and J by 1 base, with 12 bases between the two germline ends. There are 15 residues in the CDR3. CDR3 sequence: CASSLFPGENTEAFF. CDR3 nucleotide sequence: TGCGCCAGCAGCTTATTCCCAGGGGAGAACACTGAAGCTTTCTTT.

This chain links TRBV29-1 with TRBJ2-3; possibly TRBD2 for D (6 bases). The germline CDR1 and CDR2 sequences are SQVTM and ANQGSEA. CDR3 length equals 14 residues. The CDR3 sequence is CISLGGGAGDTQYF. For the CDR3, the DNA is TGCATCTCACTAGGTGGAGGGGCGGGAGATACGCAGTATTTT.

This clonotype occurred once. This chain connects TRBV19 to TRBJ1-5; D unresolved. The V gene lost 3 bases and the J gene lost 13 bases, with 16 bases spanning the gap. The CDR3 loop spans 13 amino acids. From germline, CDR1 is LNHDA and CDR2 SQIVND (reference sequence). CDR3: CASSIGRVVGQHF. DNA of the CDR3: TGTGCCAGTAGTATTGGTCGGGTTGTGGGACAGCATTTT.

This clonotype has only a few counts. The chain employs TRBV7-2 and TRBJ2-3; a weak D match, TRBD2 (5 bases). V gave up 5 bases and J gave up 6 bases, with 9 bases separating them. Germline assignment: CDR1 SGHTA and CDR2 FQGNSA. This CDR3 is 12 amino acids long. CDR3 sequence: CASSPGKDTQYF. DNA for the CDR3: TGTGCCAGCAGCCCCGGGAAGGATACGCAGTATTTT.

Only a few counts were recorded for this clonotype. The chain joins TRBV11-2 to TRBJ1-1, with TRBD1 matching over 9 bases. This CDR3 is 14 amino acids long. J lost 1 base, V lost 5 bases, and 2 bases had no gene match. CDR1 is SGHAT, CDR2 FQNNGV, per germline. In DNA form, the CDR3 reads TGTGCCAGCAGCGAGGGACAGGGGAACACTGAAGCTTTCTTT. Protein: CASSEGQGNTEAFF.

J is TRBJ2-4 and V is TRBV12-3 or TRBV12-4; no clear D gene. Trimming removed 5 bases at V and 3 bases at J, with 17 bases between. The CDR3 has 16 amino acids. CDR3 region: CASSATTNSLKNIQYF. CDR3 sequence (DNA): TGTGCCAGCAGTGCAACGACAAACAGCCTCAAAAACATTCAGTACTTC.